This T cell receptor beta chain was retrieved from a study of blood T cell repertoires in COVID-19. Per the germline V gene, CDR1 is ENHRY and CDR2 is SYGVKD. The CDR3 runs 13 residues. V lost 7 bases, J lost 3 bases, and 4 bases stayed unmatched. TCRdb keeps only in-frame clones here, not all; method: immunoSEQ multiplex PCR. Among some 34,000 clones listed, around 85% were seen once. V gene TRBV10-3 combines with J gene TRBJ1-1, with TRBD1 matching over 8 bases. Sequencing used peripheral blood. The sequence derives from a human donor in a cohort sampled during active COVID-19. The CDR3 DNA reads as TGTGCCATCAAGGACAGGGCGGACACTGAAGCTTTCTTT. Residues: CAIKDRADTEAFF.